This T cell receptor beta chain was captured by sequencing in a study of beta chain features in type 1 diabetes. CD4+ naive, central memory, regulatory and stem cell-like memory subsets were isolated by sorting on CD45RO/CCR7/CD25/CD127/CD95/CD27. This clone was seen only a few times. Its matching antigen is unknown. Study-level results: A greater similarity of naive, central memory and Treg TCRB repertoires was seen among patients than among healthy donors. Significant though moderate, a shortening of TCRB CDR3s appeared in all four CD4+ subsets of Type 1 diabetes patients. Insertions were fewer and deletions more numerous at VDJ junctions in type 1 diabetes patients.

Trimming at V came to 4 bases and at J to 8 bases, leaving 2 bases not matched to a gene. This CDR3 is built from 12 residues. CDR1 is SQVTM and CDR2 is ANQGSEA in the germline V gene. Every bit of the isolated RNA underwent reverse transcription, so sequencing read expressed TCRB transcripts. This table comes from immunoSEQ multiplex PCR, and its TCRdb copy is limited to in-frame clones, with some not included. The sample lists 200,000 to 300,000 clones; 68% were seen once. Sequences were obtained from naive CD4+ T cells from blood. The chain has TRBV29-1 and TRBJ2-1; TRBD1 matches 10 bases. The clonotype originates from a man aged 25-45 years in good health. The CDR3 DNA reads TGCAGCGTTGTGACAGGGGGCGATGAGCAGTTCTTC. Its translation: CSVVTGGDEQFF.